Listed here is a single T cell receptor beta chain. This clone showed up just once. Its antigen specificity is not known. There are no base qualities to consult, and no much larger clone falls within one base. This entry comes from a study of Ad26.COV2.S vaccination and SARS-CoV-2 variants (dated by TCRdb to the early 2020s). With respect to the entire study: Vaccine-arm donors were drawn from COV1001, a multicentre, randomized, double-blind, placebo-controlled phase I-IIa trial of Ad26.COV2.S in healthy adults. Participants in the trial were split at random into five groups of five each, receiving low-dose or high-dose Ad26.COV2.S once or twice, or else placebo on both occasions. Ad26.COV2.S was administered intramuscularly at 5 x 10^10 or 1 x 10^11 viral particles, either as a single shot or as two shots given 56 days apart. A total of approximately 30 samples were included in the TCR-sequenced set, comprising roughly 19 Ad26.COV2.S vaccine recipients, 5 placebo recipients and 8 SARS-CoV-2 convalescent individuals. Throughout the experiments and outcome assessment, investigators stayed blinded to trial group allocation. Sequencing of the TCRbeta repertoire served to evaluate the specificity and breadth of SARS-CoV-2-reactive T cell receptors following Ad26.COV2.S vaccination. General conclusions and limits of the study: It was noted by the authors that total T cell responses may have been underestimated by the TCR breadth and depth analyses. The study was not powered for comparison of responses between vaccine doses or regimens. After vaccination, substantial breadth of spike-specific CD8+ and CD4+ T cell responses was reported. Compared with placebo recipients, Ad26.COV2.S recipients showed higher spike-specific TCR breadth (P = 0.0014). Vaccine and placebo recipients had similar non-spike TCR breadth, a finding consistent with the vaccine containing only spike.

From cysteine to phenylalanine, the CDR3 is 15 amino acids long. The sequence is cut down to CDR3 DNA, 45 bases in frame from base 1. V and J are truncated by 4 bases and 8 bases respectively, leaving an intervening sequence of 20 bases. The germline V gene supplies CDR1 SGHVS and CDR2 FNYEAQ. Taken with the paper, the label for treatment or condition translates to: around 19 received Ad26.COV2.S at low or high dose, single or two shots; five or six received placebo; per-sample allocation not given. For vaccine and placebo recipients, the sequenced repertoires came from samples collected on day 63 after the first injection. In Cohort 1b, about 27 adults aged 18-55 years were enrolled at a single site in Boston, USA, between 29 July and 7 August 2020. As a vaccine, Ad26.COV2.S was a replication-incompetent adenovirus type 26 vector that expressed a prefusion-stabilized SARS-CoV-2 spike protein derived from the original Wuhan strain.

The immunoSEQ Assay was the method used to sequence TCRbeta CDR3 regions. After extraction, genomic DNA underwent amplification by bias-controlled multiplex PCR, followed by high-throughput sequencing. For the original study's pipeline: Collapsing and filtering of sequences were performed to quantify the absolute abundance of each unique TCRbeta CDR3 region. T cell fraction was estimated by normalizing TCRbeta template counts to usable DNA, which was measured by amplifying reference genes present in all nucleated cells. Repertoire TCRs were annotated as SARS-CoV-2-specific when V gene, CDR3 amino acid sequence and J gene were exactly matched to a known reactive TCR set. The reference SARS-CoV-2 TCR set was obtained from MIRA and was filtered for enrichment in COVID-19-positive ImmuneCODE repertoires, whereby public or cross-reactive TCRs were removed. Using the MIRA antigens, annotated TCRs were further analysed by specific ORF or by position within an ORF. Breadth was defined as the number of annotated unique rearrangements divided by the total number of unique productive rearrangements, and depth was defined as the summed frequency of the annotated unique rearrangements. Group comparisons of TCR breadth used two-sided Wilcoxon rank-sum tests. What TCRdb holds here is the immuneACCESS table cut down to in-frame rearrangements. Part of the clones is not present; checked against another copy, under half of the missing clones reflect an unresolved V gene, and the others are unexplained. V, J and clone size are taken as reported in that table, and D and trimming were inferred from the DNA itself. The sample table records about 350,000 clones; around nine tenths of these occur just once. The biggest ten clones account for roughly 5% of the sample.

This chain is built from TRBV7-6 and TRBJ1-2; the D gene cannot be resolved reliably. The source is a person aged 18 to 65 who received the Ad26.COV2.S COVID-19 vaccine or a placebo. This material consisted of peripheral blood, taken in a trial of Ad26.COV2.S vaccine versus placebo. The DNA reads TGTGCCAGCAGCTCTCTCCCGGGAGGTGGAGGAGGCTACACCTTC. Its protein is CASSSLPGGGGGYTF.